These 9 T cell receptor beta chains came from one sample sequenced in a study of response to subunit inactivated influenza vaccine. Each CDR3 protein is one row after TCRdb ran MiXCR on the RT-PCR reads. This repertoire shows about 700,000 distinct CDR3 sequences, around 14% found once; its top ten account for approximately 10%. Here the sequenced sample was PBMCs from blood, taken 11 to 12 days after vaccination. The receptors were sampled from a man aged 45-65 years who received an inactivated influenza vaccine.

V and J are TRBV4-3 and TRBJ1-4; D uncertain. This CDR3 region has 16 residues. Trimming removed 4 bases at V and 0 bases at J, with 12 bases between. Germline V gives CDR1 LGHNA, CDR2 YSLEER. The CDR3 protein is CASSRRDHATNEKLFF. The CDR3 coding sequence is TGCGCCAGCAGCCGACGGGATCATGCAACTAATGAAAAACTGTTTTTT.

This clonotype was seen only a few times. This rearrangement joins TRBV10-3 to TRBJ2-2; D is perhaps TRBD1 (6 bases). Germline CDR1 and CDR2: ENHRY and SYGVKD. Trimming stripped 0 bases from V and 4 bases from J, with 12 bases between. The CDR3 is 16 residues long. CDR3 sequence: CAISESAGAGTGELFF. As DNA, the CDR3 is TGTGCCATCAGTGAGTCAGCAGGGGCGGGCACCGGGGAGCTGTTTTTT.

This chain uses TRBV20-1 with TRBJ2-5; 9 nucleotides line up with TRBD1. After removal of 4 bases from V and 5 bases from J, the junction contained 8 bases not matched to a gene. The CDR3 length is 14 residues. The germline gives CDR1 DFQATT, CDR2 SNEGSKA (reference sequence). DNA for the CDR3: TGCAGTGCTAAACCCGGGACAGGGAGGGAGACCCAGTACTTC. It translates to CSAKPGTGRETQYF.

The sample holds a few counts of this clonotype. The chain carries TRBV7-2 and TRBJ1-6, with a possible D match to TRBD1 (5 bases). V was shortened by 4 bases and J by 4 bases, with 11 bases between the two germline ends. The CDR3 has 15 amino acids. Looked up from germline, CDR1 is SGHTA and CDR2 is FQGNSA. The CDR3 region is CASSWGTEYNSPLHF. The CDR3 nucleotides read TGTGCCAGCAGCTGGGGGACCGAGTATAATTCACCCCTCCACTTT. Full variable domain (missing parts from reference TRBV7-2 and TRBJ1-6): GAGVSQSPSNKVTEKGKDVELRCDPISGHTALYWYRQSLGQGLEFLIYFQGNSAPDKSGLPSDRFSAERTGGSVSTLTIQRTQQEDSAVYLCASSWGTEYNSPLHFGNGTRLTVT.

This clonotype showed up just a few times. This rearrangement joins TRBV20-1 to TRBJ1-2; 8 bases line up with TRBD1. Germline CDR1 is DFQATT and CDR2 is SNEGSKA (reference sequence). The CDR3 has 15 amino acids. Germline trimming cut 6 bases from V and 4 bases from J; bases unmatched to any gene: 13. The CDR3 protein is CSALPPGQEIYGYTF. The DNA for the CDR3 is TGCAGTGCACTCCCCCCGGGACAGGAGATCTATGGCTACACCTTC.

This clonotype was seen a few times. The chain carries TRBV7-2 and TRBJ1-2; D may be TRBD1 (5 bases). CDR3 length: 13 amino acids. Germline-derived CDR1 and CDR2 are SGHTA and FQGNSA. V was trimmed by 5 bases and J by 10 bases, leaving 17 bases between them. CDR3 DNA: TGTGCCAGCAGCCGTTTTTGGGCGGGGGTCTACACCTTC. Translation: CASSRFWAGVYTF.

The DNA of the CDR3 is TGCAGTGCTAGCTGGGTGGGCGGATCCTACGAGCAGTACTTC. It yields the protein CSASWVGGSYEQYF. This chain connects TRBV20-1 to TRBJ2-7; D call uncertain. The length of the CDR3 is 14 residues. CDR1 and CDR2 from the germline V gene are DFQATT and SNEGSKA (reference sequence). V gave up 3 bases and J gave up 1 base, with 13 bases separating them.

The chain combines TRBV14 with TRBJ2-7; 11 bases fit TRBD2. The V segment lost 4 bases and the J segment 8 bases; nucleotides outside the gene matches: 4. Germline V gives CDR1 SGHDN, CDR2 FVKESK. This CDR3 has 13 amino acids. The CDR3 DNA sequence: TGTGCCAGCAGCCGCCGACTAGCGGGGCAGCAGTACTTC. Translated: CASSRRLAGQQYF.

V gene TRBV28 combines with J gene TRBJ1-5; 7 bases fit TRBD1. With V trimmed by 3 bases and J by 0 bases, 8 bases remained unmatched. The CDR3 extends over 17 amino acids. The germline V gene encodes CDR1 MDHEN and CDR2 SYDVKM. The CDR3 coding sequence is TGTGCCAGCAGTTTCGTGTCAGGGGGGTATAGCAATCAGCCCCAGCATTTT. Its translation is CASSFVSGGYSNQPQHF.